This T cell receptor beta chain emerged from a study of shared clonotypes between healthy human individuals. The study's findings and limits: Represented diversity (both genetic and exposure-history) was limited by the small number of donors.

Turning to this clone: Its antigen is not known.

Deep level was the assay's run setting. Assay used: immunoSEQ multiplex PCR; TCRdb lists only in-frame clones, some missing. Seen here are fewer than 1.6 million clones, approximately 98.5% observed once, and the top ten hold about 0.34%. The donors were all Caucasian adults (living in Nashville, Tennessee). This CDR3 spans 12 amino acids. V lost 8 bases and J lost 8, with 12 bases in between. The source of this sequence is a man aged 25 to 45 in good health. Sequencing was carried out using naive CD4+ T cells sorted from blood. Subset noted: CD45RA+ positively selected. This chain joins TRBV6-7 and TRBJ1-4; no definite D call. TRBV6-7 is an ORF; its function is uncertain. This CDR3 is CASPPPGEKLFF. The DNA for the CDR3 is TGTGCCAGCCCCCCTCCGGGGGAAAAACTGTTTTTT.